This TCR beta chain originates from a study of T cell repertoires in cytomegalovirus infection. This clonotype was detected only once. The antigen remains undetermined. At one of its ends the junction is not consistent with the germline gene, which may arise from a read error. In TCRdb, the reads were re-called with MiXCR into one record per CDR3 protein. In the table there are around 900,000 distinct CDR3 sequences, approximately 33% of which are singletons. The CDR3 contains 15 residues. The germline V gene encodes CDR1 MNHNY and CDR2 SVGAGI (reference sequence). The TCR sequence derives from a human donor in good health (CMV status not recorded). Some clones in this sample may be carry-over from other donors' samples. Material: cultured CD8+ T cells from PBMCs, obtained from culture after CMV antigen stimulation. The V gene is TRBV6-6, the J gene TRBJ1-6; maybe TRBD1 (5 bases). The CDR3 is CTSTLRARDRSPLHF. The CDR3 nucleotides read TGTACCAGCACCCTCCGGGCCAGGGATCGATCACCCCTCCACTTT.